Many counts were recorded for the clone carrying this T cell receptor beta chain. The antigen is undetermined. The germline V and J ends were trimmed by 6 bases and 4 bases, with 9 bases remaining between them. The CDR3 is made up of 12 amino acids. The data were obtained in a study of Graves' ophthalmopathy and Graves' hyperthyroidism. Whole-study results and caveats: Researchers report that a 13-signature model separated ophthalmopathy from stable hyperthyroidism, posting less than 90% sensitivity and about 80% specificity.

Ineligible for inclusion were patients with other autoimmune diseases, uncontrolled infections, pregnancy or lactation. Patients were diagnosed from clinical symptoms, serum thyroxine, TRAb, thyroid ultrasound and orbital computed tomography. Scientists amplified the TCR beta CDR3 regions from RNA transcripts. Investigators did first-round RT-PCR with HTBI primers, then second-round multiplex PCR. TCRdb re-analysed the multiplex PCR reads in MiXCR, keeping a single row per CDR3 protein. The table shows some 410,000 distinct CDR3 sequences, with over 20% occurring only once. Sequences were obtained from peripheral blood. The V and J genes are TRBV12-3 or TRBV12-4 and TRBJ1-1, with a weak D call TRBD1 (5 bases). The sequence came from a woman between 18 and 29 years old with stable Graves' hyperthyroidism. CDR3 coding DNA: TGTGCCAGCAGGGTGGGGACCACTGAAGCTTTCTTT. Protein product: CASRVGTTEAFF.